These 29 T cell receptor beta chains were sequenced from one sample in a study of response to subunit inactivated influenza vaccine. TCRdb independently ran MiXCR on the RT-PCR reads; one entry per CDR3 protein. Seen here are around 520,000 distinct CDR3 sequences, 25% observed once, and the top ten hold over 1.5%. This specimen was CD4+ T cells sorted from PBMCs, taken about 5 days after vaccination. The receptors shown here come from a man aged 50 to 60 who received an inactivated influenza vaccine.

The J gene is TRBJ2-7, the V gene TRBV20-1; a weak D match, TRBD2 (5 bases). Deletions cut 3 bases from V and 10 bases from J, with 10 bases between. The CDR3 runs to 10 residues. CDR1 DFQATT and CDR2 SNEGSKA come from the germline V gene (reference sequence). CDR3 region: CSASSEIQYF. DNA for the CDR3: TGCAGTGCTAGTAGCGAGATCCAGTACTTC.

The chain carries TRBV12-3 or TRBV12-4 and TRBJ2-1, with D uncertain. Trimming took 3 bases from V and 7 from J, leaving 7 bases between them. The length of the CDR3 is 12 residues. As DNA, the CDR3 is TGTGCCAGCAGTTTGCAGCCAAATGAGCAGTTCTTC. Amino acids: CASSLQPNEQFF.

The rearrangement links TRBV2 to TRBJ1-6; the match to TRBD1 covers 7 bases. The CDR3 spans 16 residues. J gave up 8 bases and V 7 bases, and 14 bases lay outside the gene matches. Germline V gives CDR1 SNHLY, CDR2 FYNNEI. The CDR3 loop is CASKERGLDLDSPLHF. The DNA of the CDR3 is TGTGCCAGCAAAGAAAGGGGGCTTGATTTAGATTCACCCCTCCACTTT.

This clonotype was detected ten times or more. The J gene is TRBJ2-5, the V gene TRBV5-1; 7 bases match TRBD2. CDR1 and CDR2 from the germline V gene are SGHRS and YFSETQ. V lost 4 bases, J lost 5 bases, and 8 bases stayed unmatched. The CDR3 totals 14 residues. This chain's CDR3 is CASSRGLLGETQYF. As DNA, the CDR3 is TGCGCCAGCAGCAGGGGACTATTAGGCGAGACCCAGTACTTC.

This clonotype was picked up a small number of times. The J gene is TRBJ1-1, the V gene TRBV10-2; D remains unclear. V was trimmed by 2 bases and J by 5 bases, leaving 6 bases between them. Germline CDR1 and CDR2: WSHSY and SAAADI. The CDR3 is 12 amino acids. This CDR3 reads CASSEGYTEAFF. CDR3 coding DNA: TGCGCCAGCAGTGAGGGATATACTGAAGCTTTCTTT.

The J gene is TRBJ2-5, the V gene TRBV20-1; D unclear. The germline V gene encodes CDR1 DFQATT and CDR2 SNEGSKA (reference sequence). The CDR3 consists of 14 residues. V dropped 0 bases and J dropped 4 bases, with 12 bases sitting between them. Here the CDR3 DNA reads TGCAGTGCTAGAGACGGGCGTGGCCGAGAGACCCAGTACTTC. It yields the protein CSARDGRGRETQYF.

By share, this clonotype counts as medium-sized. The chain carries TRBV12-3 or TRBV12-4 and TRBJ2-1; D is ambiguous. V lost 7 bases and J lost 4, with 11 bases in between. The CDR3 length is 13 residues. CDR3 in amino acids: CASTMGRYNEQFF. The CDR3 DNA reads TGTGCCAGCACCATGGGCCGGTACAATGAGCAGTTCTTC.

This clonotype was recorded a few times. The chain is built from TRBV7-9 and TRBJ1-2, with TRBD1 identical over 10 bases. The junction had 10 bases not matched to a gene; V was cut back by 5 bases and J by 7 bases. Germline lookup yields CDR1 SEHNR and CDR2 FQNEAQ (reference sequence). This CDR3 is built from 15 residues. The chain's CDR3 is CASSLPDRGLLGYTF. In nucleotides, the CDR3 is TGTGCCAGCAGCCTTCCAGACAGGGGGCTTCTTGGCTACACCTTC.

This clonotype was found a few times. The J gene is TRBJ2-7, the V gene TRBV4-3; 7 nucleotides line up with TRBD1. The CDR3 sequence is 13 residues long. V was clipped by 0 bases and J by 6 bases; unmatched bases: 2. Germline-derived CDR1 and CDR2 are LGHNA and YSLEER. The DNA for the CDR3 is TGCGCCAGCAGCCAAGATAGGGGGCGCGAGCAGTACTTC. Translation gives CASSQDRGREQYF.

The chain couples TRBV7-2 to TRBJ1-6; no clear D gene. The CDR3 sequence is 15 residues long. V was clipped by 2 bases and J by 5 bases, with 10 bases between them. Germline V CDR1 and CDR2: SGHTA, FQGNSA. The CDR3 sequence is CASSLSGTNNSPLHF. The CDR3 DNA follows: TGTGCCAGCAGCTTAAGCGGAACGAATAATTCACCCCTCCACTTT.

The chain has TRBV24-1 and TRBJ1-2; D gene unclear. Trimming removed 0 bases from V and 3 bases from J, with 4 bases in between. This CDR3 contains 13 residues. The germline V gene encodes CDR1 KGHDR and CDR2 SFDVKD. In nucleotides, the CDR3 is TGTGCCACCAGTGATTTGGCCCACTATGGCTACACCTTC. Its protein product is CATSDLAHYGYTF.

For this clonotype: One end of the junction fails to match germline, which may point to a read error. The genes are TRBV6-1 and TRBJ2-1; D may match TRBD1 or TRBD2 (5 bases each). This CDR3 comprises 16 residues. Germline CDR1 is MNHNS and CDR2 is SASEGT. This CDR3 is CASSERGASSYIEQFF. The CDR3 DNA sequence: TGTGCCAGCAGTGAAAGAGGGGCTAGCTCCTACATTGAGCAGTTCTTC.

This chain connects TRBV15 to TRBJ2-5; unclear D gene. Germline assignment: CDR1 LNHNV and CDR2 YYDKDF (reference sequence). Trimming cost V 3 bases and J 7 bases, with 12 bases left between them. CDR3 size: 13 residues. CDR3 region: CATSREPSGTQYF. The CDR3 DNA reads as TGTGCCACCAGCAGGGAACCGTCGGGGACCCAGTACTTC.

The rearrangement joins TRBV5-1 to TRBJ1-4; 7 bases agree with TRBD1. J lost 5 bases, V lost 4 bases, and 8 bases had no gene match. Germline CDR1 reads SGHRS; CDR2 reads YFSETQ. The length of the CDR3 is 15 residues. The CDR3 is CASSDYRGANEKLFF. In DNA, the CDR3 is TGCGCCAGCAGCGATTACAGGGGAGCAAATGAAAAACTGTTTTTT.

The chain recombines TRBV6-2 or TRBV6-3 with TRBJ2-5; 7 bases are shared with TRBD1. Germline CDR1 and CDR2: MNHEY and SVGEGT. J gave up 3 bases and V 2 bases, and 9 bases lay outside the gene matches. The CDR3 is 16 residues long. CDR3 in amino acids: CASSYQTGFYEETQYF. The CDR3, as DNA: TGTGCCAGCAGTTACCAGACAGGGTTTTATGAAGAGACCCAGTACTTC.

The chain uses TRBV9 and TRBJ2-1, with D perhaps TRBD1 or TRBD2 (6 bases each). The V gene's germline CDR1 is SGDLS and CDR2 YYNGEE. V was trimmed by 4 bases and J by 7 bases, leaving 18 bases between them. CDR3 length: 15 amino acids. CDR3 DNA sequence: TGTGCCAGCAGCCCCGAGGGGGGTTTGATGAATGAGCAGTTCTTC. Translation gives CASSPEGGLMNEQFF.

This clonotype was seen more than once but under ten times. The V call is TRBV12-3 or TRBV12-4, the J call TRBJ1-2; the D is unclear. This CDR3 has 14 amino acids. Trimming pared 4 bases from V and 1 base from J, leaving 10 bases between. The CDR3 reads CASSYEEGNYGYTF. In nucleotides, the CDR3 is TGTGCCAGCAGTTACGAGGAGGGTAACTATGGCTACACCTTC.

The chain couples TRBV5-1 to TRBJ2-4, with no clear D. CDR3 size: 16 residues. Germline V gives CDR1 SGHRS, CDR2 YFSETQ. The V end lost 4 bases, the J end lost 0 bases, and 14 bases lay between the germline ends. The CDR3 DNA is TGCGCCAGCAGCCAGACATCCTCCATAGCCAAAAACATTCAGTACTTC. Residues: CASSQTSSIAKNIQYF.

The rearrangement joins TRBV20-1 to TRBJ2-3; a possible D gene is TRBD2 (6 bases). CDR1 is DFQATT and CDR2 is SNEGSKA in the germline V gene (reference sequence). There are 17 residues in the CDR3. With 0 bases removed from V and 1 base from J, the gap between germline ends came to 17 bases. This CDR3 reads CSAREPPPGVGTDTQYF. The CDR3 DNA follows: TGCAGTGCTAGAGAACCCCCCCCGGGGGTAGGCACAGATACGCAGTATTTT.

The chain recombines TRBV20-1 with TRBJ2-7, with TRBD2 matching over 7 bases. V lost 4 bases, J lost 4 bases, and 13 bases stayed unmatched. The CDR3 is 15 residues long. Germline CDR1 DFQATT, CDR2 SNEGSKA (reference sequence). CDR3 DNA sequence: TGCAGTGCTACCCCGCCCGGGGGGAGATGGTACGAGCAGTACTTC. Protein product: CSATPPGGRWYEQYF.

This clonotype was seen more than once but under ten times. The CDR3 protein is CASTRDGDQPQHF. The CDR3 DNA reads as TGTGCCAGCACCCGAGACGGGGATCAGCCCCAGCATTTT. The J gene is TRBJ1-5, the V gene TRBV12-3 or TRBV12-4, with D unclear. Trimming shortened V by 7 bases and J by 5 bases, and 12 bases separated the two germline ends. The length of the CDR3 is 13 residues.

The chain is built from TRBV11-2 and TRBJ2-5; D could derive from TRBD1 or TRBD2 (5 bases each). The CDR3 loop spans 16 amino acids. Per germline, CDR1 SGHAT and CDR2 FQNNGV. V shed 1 base and J shed 2 bases, with 14 bases lying between them. CDR3 sequence (DNA): TGTGCCAGCAGCTTAGGAGGGGCGAACATACAAGAGACCCAGTACTTC. Translated: CASSLGGANIQETQYF.

The J gene is TRBJ1-1, the V gene TRBV7-2, with a tentative D call TRBD1 (5 bases). The germline V gene has CDR1 SGHTA and CDR2 FQGNSA. With 3 bases removed from V and 4 bases from J, the gap between germline ends came to 12 bases. This CDR3 comprises 14 residues. CDR3: CASSFGPGGTEAFF. The DNA for the CDR3 is TGTGCCAGCAGCTTTGGTCCGGGGGGCACTGAAGCTTTCTTT.

The chain is built from TRBV7-2 and TRBJ2-1; tentatively, D is TRBD2 (7 bases). Germline values: CDR1 SGHTA, CDR2 FQGNSA. V was trimmed by 2 bases and J by 8 bases, leaving 19 bases between them. This CDR3 has 16 residues. CDR3 sequence (DNA): TGTGCCAGCAGCTTAAGGGGCACGGGGGGCAGGGATGAGCAGTTCTTC. Amino acids: CASSLRGTGGRDEQFF. The variable domain in full, completed from reference TRBV7-2 and TRBJ2-1, reads GAGVSQSPSNKVTEKGKDVELRCDPISGHTALYWYRQSLGQGLEFLIYFQGNSAPDKSGLPSDRFSAERTGGSVSTLTIQRTQQEDSAVYLCASSLRGTGGRDEQFFGPGTRLTVL.

A word on this clonotype: A much larger clone lies a single base off, so this may be a read error. In nucleotides, the CDR3 is TGCAGTGCTGGCTTCACAGATACGCAGTATTTT. Protein sequence: CSAGFTDTQYF. V is TRBV20-1 and J is TRBJ2-3; D call uncertain. Trimming took 5 bases from V and 2 from J, leaving 5 bases between them. This CDR3 contains 11 residues. Germline lookup yields CDR1 DFQATT and CDR2 SNEGSKA (reference sequence).

This chain connects TRBV15 to TRBJ1-4, with TRBD1 identical over 7 bases. V was pared by 0 bases and J by 7 bases, with 5 bases of the junction left unmatched. Germline CDR1 LNHNV, CDR2 YYDKDF (reference sequence). The CDR3 spans 15 residues. The CDR3: CATSRDWAGGEKLFF. The CDR3 DNA follows: TGTGCCACCAGCAGAGATTGGGCAGGGGGTGAAAAACTGTTTTTT.

The sample holds a few counts of this clonotype. The chain is built from TRBV7-3 and TRBJ2-3; either TRBD1 or TRBD2 may fit D (5 bases each). The CDR3 is 15 amino acids. The V end was cut by 5 bases, the J end by 4 bases, with 16 bases between. Germline V CDR1 and CDR2: SGHTA, FQGTGA. The CDR3 nucleotides read TGTGCCAGCAGCGATACGGGGCATCCGTCAGATACGCAGTATTTT. Protein sequence: CASSDTGHPSDTQYF.

J is TRBJ1-5 and V is TRBV6-2 or TRBV6-3; 7 bases agree with TRBD1. V lost 10 bases and J lost 5; bases outside the gene matches: 8. The CDR3 consists of 13 residues. Germline CDR1 reads MNHEY; CDR2 reads SVGEGT. The CDR3, as DNA: TGTGCCATTGGAGGAGGGGGCTATCAGCCCCAGCATTTT. It specifies CAIGGGGYQPQHF.

This chain connects TRBV5-5 to TRBJ2-7, with TRBD1 as a possible D gene (5 bases). Per germline, CDR1 SGHKS and CDR2 YYEKEE (reference sequence). There are 15 residues in the CDR3. V dropped 4 bases and J dropped 3 bases, with 17 bases sitting between them. CDR3 protein: CASSVTRVGFYEQYF. DNA for the CDR3: TGTGCCAGCAGCGTCACCAGGGTTGGATTCTACGAGCAGTACTTC. Drawing the rest from reference TRBV5-5 and TRBJ2-7, the complete variable domain is DAGVTQSPTHLIKTRGQQVTLRCSPISGHKSVSWYQQVLGQGPQFIFQYYEKEERGRGNFPDRFSARQFPNYSSELNVNALLLGDSALYLCASSVTRVGFYEQYFGPGTRLTVT.